This is a list of T cell receptor beta chains from one sample in a study of CD8 T cells in ankylosing spondylitis. TCRdb analysed the 5' RACE reads with MiXCR anew, one entry per CDR3 protein. The repertoire holds around 430,000 distinct CDR3 sequences, with about 15% as singletons. Sequencing was performed on blood, either unsorted or a sorted T cell fraction (not recorded which). Receptor source: a male donor with ankylosing spondylitis. Both conserved end residues are part of each CDR3. Each record gives: J gene, V gene, D gene, CDR3 protein. A D gene is named only where the DNA matches it firmly.

>TRBJ1-2|TRBV18|.
CASSPEGPTGYGYTF
>TRBJ2-7|TRBV12-3/TRBV12-4|.
CASSFPGQRYEQYF
>TRBJ2-7|TRBV7-8|.
CASSSTGQSYEQYF
>TRBJ1-1|TRBV6-5|TRBD1
CASSSGGLEAFF
>TRBJ1-3|TRBV27|.
CASSTRGAFANTIYF
>TRBJ2-7|TRBV28|TRBD2
CASSLLAGVGGREQYF
>TRBJ1-3|TRBV12-5|.
CASGPGFGNTIYF
>TRBJ2-1|TRBV5-1|.
CASSLVHRGTDGIF
>TRBJ2-5|TRBV4-3|.
CASSHAQGARIETQYF
>TRBJ1-5|TRBV10-3|.
CAISDLRGGQPQHF
>TRBJ1-1|TRBV12-3/TRBV12-4|TRBD1
CASRADRAVTEAFF
>TRBJ2-1|TRBV5-1|TRBD2
CASSLAGAGAEQFF
>TRBJ2-7|TRBV6-2/TRBV6-3|.
CATSRSGGSYEQYF
>TRBJ2-1|TRBV7-9|.
CASSLAPGTNYNEQFF
>TRBJ2-1|TRBV20-1|.
CSASEPGPRDNEQFF
>TRBJ1-1|TRBV5-5|.
CASSLVAVSTEAFF
>TRBJ2-1|TRBV20-1|TRBD2
CSARDQSGRTSGSYNEQFF
>TRBJ2-3|TRBV5-1|.
CASSPTGLLTDTQYF
>TRBJ1-2|TRBV5-1|.
CASSGGGSNYGYTF
>TRBJ1-4|TRBV5-1|.
CASSSEGPEKLFF
>TRBJ1-5|TRBV24-1|.
CATSPRGYSNQPQHF
>TRBJ2-3|TRBV20-1|.
CSATHGNSPTDTQYF
>TRBJ2-7|TRBV6-6|.
CASSYEFKQYF
>TRBJ1-1|TRBV29-1|.
CSVETSGPINTEAFF
>TRBJ1-1|TRBV5-5|.
CASSLWEDTEAFF
>TRBJ1-6|TRBV20-1|.
CSARDKEAGRYNSPLHF
>TRBJ2-2|TRBV30|.
CAWSVGGLGTGELFF
>TRBJ2-4|TRBV2|.
CASSGGSRGLNIQYF
>TRBJ1-2|TRBV10-3|.
CAISDEDYGYTF
>TRBJ1-5|TRBV6-1|.
CASRDLKANQPQHF
>TRBJ1-2|TRBV7-2|.
CASSLQPGDYGYTF
>TRBJ1-4|TRBV25-1|TRBD1
CASSNPGQGDEKLFF
>TRBJ2-7|TRBV20-1|.
CSARDHRERQGLYF
>TRBJ2-1|TRBV28|.
CATSENEQFF
>TRBJ2-4|TRBV20-1|.
CSAVAGPGVNIQYF
>TRBJ1-6|TRBV6-1|.
CASSIPGAYNSPLHF
>TRBJ2-7|TRBV20-1|.
CSASRPAGPIYEQYF
>TRBJ1-3|TRBV18|.
CASSPQDFASGNTIYF
>TRBJ2-2|TRBV5-5|TRBD2
CASSLRVASGNTGELFF
>TRBJ1-1|TRBV20-1|.
CSARTKNTEAFF
>TRBJ1-2|TRBV7-9|.
CASSLTPGSYGYTF
>TRBJ1-6|TRBV9|.
CASSVDGGASSPLHF
>TRBJ1-4|TRBV4-3|TRBD1
CASSMGQGAEKLFF
>TRBJ1-3|TRBV11-2|.
CASSLRSVSGNTIYF
>TRBJ2-7|TRBV28|.
CASSIRDGTYEQYF
>TRBJ2-1|TRBV11-1|TRBD2
CASSFIPGLAGNSYNEQFF
>TRBJ2-3|TRBV2|TRBD2
CASRLATHTDTQYF
>TRBJ2-7|TRBV18|TRBD1
CASSPRQGASYEQYF
>TRBJ1-1|TRBV20-1|.
CSVRRATEAFF
>TRBJ1-2|TRBV25-1|.
CASSAGLANYGYTF
>TRBJ2-1|TRBV10-3|TRBD2
CAISDPTAGGGDEQFF
>TRBJ1-1|TRBV7-9|.
CASSLEGGTEAFF
>TRBJ2-4|TRBV9|TRBD2
CASSPTSGLAKNIQYF
>TRBJ2-1|TRBV6-1|TRBD2
CASSTGAGGPYNEQFF
>TRBJ1-2|TRBV18|.
CASSPQTGGYGYTF